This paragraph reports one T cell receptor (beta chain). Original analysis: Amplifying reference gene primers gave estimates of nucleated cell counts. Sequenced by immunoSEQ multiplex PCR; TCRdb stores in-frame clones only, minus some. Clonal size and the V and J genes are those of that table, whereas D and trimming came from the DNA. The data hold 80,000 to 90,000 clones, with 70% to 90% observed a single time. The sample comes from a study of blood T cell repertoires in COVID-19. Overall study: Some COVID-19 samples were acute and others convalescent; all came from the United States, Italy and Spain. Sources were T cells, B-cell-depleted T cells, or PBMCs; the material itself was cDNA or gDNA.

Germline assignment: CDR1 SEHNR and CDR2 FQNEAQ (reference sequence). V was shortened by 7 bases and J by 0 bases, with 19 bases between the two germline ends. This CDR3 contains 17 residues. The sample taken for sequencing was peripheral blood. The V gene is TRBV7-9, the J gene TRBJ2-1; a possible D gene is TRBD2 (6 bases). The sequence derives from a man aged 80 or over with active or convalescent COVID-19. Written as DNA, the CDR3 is TGTGCCAGCAACACTATTCTAGCGACTAGCTCCTACAATGAGCAGTTCTTC. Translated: CASNTILATSSYNEQFF. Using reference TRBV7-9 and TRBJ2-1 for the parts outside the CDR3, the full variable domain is DTGVSQNPRHKITKRGQNVTFRCDPISEHNRLYWYRQTLGQGPEFLTYFQNEAQLEKSRLLSDRFSAERPKGSFSTLEIQRTEQGDSAMYLCASNTILATSSYNEQFFGPGTRLTVL.